This TCR beta chain stems from a study of T cell repertoires in cytomegalovirus infection. Across the study: As its CMV epitopes, the study selected recently identified HLA-C-restricted and well-studied HLA-B-restricted targets. Both CMV infection and a matching HLA type were indicated by public TCR beta signatures.

Between the trimmed V and J ends, which lost 2 bases and 3 bases, there was a span of 4 bases. The length of the CDR3 is 13 residues. The germline V gene has CDR1 LGHNA and CDR2 YSLEER. In TCRdb, the reads were re-called with MiXCR into one record per CDR3 protein. The data show tens of thousands of distinct CDR3 sequences, under 20% seen once. Notes on this clonotype: Antigen unknown.

Study-level results: Using cumulative public TCR beta family frequency, the authors identified those who carried CMV together with the relevant HLA.

The sample in question was CD8+ T cells from cultured PBMCs, obtained from culture after CMV antigen stimulation. The receptor was derived from a human donor in good health (CMV status not recorded). Some clones in this sample may be carry-over from other donors' samples. This chain links TRBV4-3 with TRBJ2-2; D is unclear. The CDR3 spells CASSQRDTGELFF. The CDR3 DNA follows: TGCGCCAGCAGCCAAAGGGACACCGGGGAGCTGTTTTTT.